The next 18 T cell receptor beta chains were all read from a single sample in a study of shared clonotypes between healthy human individuals. The protocol was immunoSEQ multiplex PCR, while the TCRdb copy is restricted to in-frame clones and leaves out a portion. The sample lists about 2 million clones; less than 95% were seen once. Positive CCR7 selection of CD45RO-negative cells yielded the naive CD8 cells, and terminally differentiated effector memory CD45RA+ cells were excluded. The sequencing input was naive CD8+ T cells sorted from blood. Every receptor here comes from a man aged 18 to 35 in good health.

The V and J genes are TRBV19 and TRBJ1-2; no clear D. Germline V gene sequence: CDR1 LNHDA, CDR2 SQIVND (reference sequence). V lost 7 bases and J lost 4, with 10 bases in between. The CDR3 spans 12 residues. Here the CDR3 reads CASTGSLYGYTF. CDR3 nucleotide sequence: TGTGCCAGTACTGGCAGTCTCTATGGCTACACCTTC. The complete variable domain, with remaining parts taken from reference TRBV19 and TRBJ1-2, reads DGGITQSPKYLFRKEGQNVTLSCEQNLNHDAMYWYRQDPGQGLRLIYYSQIVNDFQKGDIAEGYSVSREKKESFPLTVTSAQKNPTAFYLCASTGSLYGYTFGSGTRLTVV.

Notes on this clone: Other DNA sequences from this sample encode an identical CDR3 as well. V and J are TRBV5-1 and TRBJ2-7; D gene unclear. The V gene lost 2 bases and the J gene lost 2 bases, with 8 bases spanning the gap. CDR1 is SGHRS and CDR2 is YFSETQ in the germline V gene. The CDR3 spans 13 residues. The CDR3 DNA is TGCGCCAGCAGCTTAGACCAGACCTACGAGCAGTACTTC. It yields the protein CASSLDQTYEQYF.

The chain employs TRBV30 and TRBJ1-2, with 12 bases lining up with TRBD1. The germline V gene has CDR1 GTSNPN and CDR2 SVGIG (reference sequence). The trim removed 5 bases at V and 4 bases at J, leaving 5 bases unmatched. The CDR3 contains 14 residues. CDR3 protein: CAWEGTGGLYGYTF. The DNA of the CDR3 is TGTGCCTGGGAGGGGACAGGGGGCCTCTATGGCTACACCTTC. The full variable domain, in which reference TRBV30 and TRBJ1-2 provide the parts outside the CDR3, is SQTIHQWPATLVQPVGSPLSLECTVEGTSNPNLYWYRQAAGRGLQLLFYSVGIGQISSEVPQNLSASRPQDRQFILSSKKLLLSDSGFYLCAWEGTGGLYGYTFGSGTRLTVV.

V gene TRBV4-3 combines with J gene TRBJ1-4; no clear D. Trimming took off 0 bases at V and 4 bases at J, with 12 bases between the two ends. This CDR3 comprises 16 residues. The germline CDR1 and CDR2 sequences are LGHNA and YSLEER. The CDR3 spells CASSQDIDQVNEKLFF. CDR3 nucleotide sequence: TGCGCCAGCAGCCAAGATATCGATCAGGTTAATGAAAAACTGTTTTTT.

The rearrangement joins TRBV29-1 to TRBJ2-7; D is tentatively TRBD1 or TRBD2 (6 bases each). Germline V lookup: CDR1 SQVTM, CDR2 ANQGSEA. V shed 1 base and J shed 0 bases, with 16 bases lying between them. The CDR3 contains 16 residues. The CDR3 spells CSVEVASSGASYEQYF. The CDR3 DNA is TGCAGCGTTGAAGTGGCTTCCTCGGGGGCCTCCTACGAGCAGTACTTC.

The chain employs TRBV5-4 and TRBJ1-2; 7 bases fit TRBD1. Germline lookup yields CDR1 SGHNT and CDR2 YYREEE (reference sequence). CDR3 length: 15 residues. V was clipped by 4 bases and J by 5 bases; unmatched bases: 11. The CDR3 loop reads CASSPGDSLTYGYTF. As DNA, the CDR3 is TGTGCCAGCAGCCCGGGGGACAGCCTTACGTATGGCTACACCTTC.

The rearrangement uses TRBV10-2 and TRBJ1-3; D gene unclear. Germline values: CDR1 WSHSY, CDR2 SAAADI. The CDR3 has 14 residues. V lost 3 bases to trimming and J lost 8 bases, with 14 bases between them. The CDR3 DNA follows: TGCGCCAGCAGTGATACGGTCCCCACGGACACCATATATTTT. The encoded protein is CASSDTVPTDTIYF.

The V call is TRBV14, the J call TRBJ1-2; D call uncertain. This CDR3 has 13 amino acids. V was pared by 0 bases and J by 4 bases, with 6 bases between. CDR1 and CDR2 (germline): SGHDN, FVKESK. The DNA for the CDR3 is TGTGCCAGCAGCCAAGACGGACTCTATGGCTACACCTTC. Translating it yields CASSQDGLYGYTF.

V is TRBV9 and J is TRBJ2-7, with a possible D match to TRBD2 (6 bases). The germline V gene has CDR1 SGDLS and CDR2 YYNGEE. This CDR3 is 14 amino acids long. Trimming removed 0 bases at V and 4 bases at J, with 11 bases between. The CDR3 nucleotides read TGTGCCAGCAGCGTAGCGGGAGACCTATACGAGCAGTACTTC. The encoded protein is CASSVAGDLYEQYF.

This sequence joins TRBV11-2 and TRBJ2-1; the D gene is possibly TRBD2 (8 bases). The V end was cut by 3 bases, the J end by 10 bases, with 28 bases between. Germline-derived CDR1 and CDR2 are SGHAT and FQNNGV. CDR3 length: 18 amino acids. The CDR3 loop reads CASSLGPTGGGAGWEQFF. The CDR3 bases are TGTGCCAGCAGCTTGGGACCAACGGGAGGGGGCGCAGGCTGGGAGCAGTTCTTC.

This rearrangement joins TRBV11-2 to TRBJ2-5; the match to TRBD2 covers 7 bases. The junction had 9 bases not matched to a gene; V was cut back by 4 bases and J by 4 bases. CDR1 and CDR2 (germline): SGHAT, FQNNGV. The CDR3 contains 15 residues. CDR3 bases: TGTGCCAGCAGCTCCCGGTGGGAGGGTTTAGAGACCCAGTACTTC. Translation: CASSSRWEGLETQYF.

This chain connects TRBV11-2 to TRBJ1-2; D unclear. Germline V gene data show CDR1 as SGHAT and CDR2 as FQNNGV. Deletions cut 1 base from V and 6 bases from J, with 15 bases between. There are 15 residues in the CDR3. As DNA, the CDR3 is TGTGCCAGCAGCTTAGTCTACGGGTCGCAGGATGGCTACACCTTC. This sequence encodes CASSLVYGSQDGYTF.

The chain joins TRBV6-1 to TRBJ2-7; the D gene is possibly TRBD2 (6 bases). This CDR3 has 15 residues. Germline assignment: CDR1 MNHNS and CDR2 SASEGT. The ends were cut back, 2 bases at V and 3 bases at J, with 14 bases in the middle. This CDR3 reads CASSEWAGRSYEQYF. The CDR3 bases are TGTGCCAGCAGTGAATGGGCAGGGAGGAGCTACGAGCAGTACTTC.

The genes are TRBV4-3 and TRBJ1-1; 10 positions agree with TRBD1. CDR1 LGHNA and CDR2 YSLEER come from the germline V gene. CDR3 size: 15 residues. V trimming: 9 bases; J trimming: 1 base; junction bases outside the gene matches: 8. CDR3 sequence: CARVIRDRGNTEAFF. The CDR3 bases are TGCGCCAGAGTAATCCGGGACAGGGGGAACACTGAAGCTTTCTTT.

V and J are TRBV27 and TRBJ2-7; D assignment may be TRBD1 or TRBD2 (6 bases each). The ends were cut back, 4 bases at V and 4 bases at J, with 11 bases in the middle. Germline lookup yields CDR1 MNHEY and CDR2 SMNVEV (reference sequence). This CDR3 has 13 residues. The DNA of the CDR3 is TGTGCCAGCAGTTACGAAGGGGGGTACGAGCAGTACTTC. Translating gives CASSYEGGYEQYF.

J is TRBJ2-3 and V is TRBV29-1, with D possibly TRBD1 on 6 matching bases. The CDR3 extends over 15 amino acids. Germline CDR1 and CDR2: SQVTM and ANQGSEA. V was shortened by 4 bases and J by 1 base, with 15 bases between the two germline ends. DNA for the CDR3: TGCAGCGTTGTGATGGCACAGGGCGGCACAGATACGCAGTATTTT. It encodes CSVVMAQGGTDTQYF.

The rearrangement uses TRBV7-9 and TRBJ2-1; 10 bases are a match to TRBD2. Germline values: CDR1 SEHNR, CDR2 FQNEAQ (reference sequence). V was clipped by 5 bases and J by 5 bases; unmatched bases: 12. The CDR3 spans 17 residues. In DNA, the CDR3 is TGTGCCAGCAGCACGCCCGGAGCGGGAGGGCTGAACAATGAGCAGTTCTTC. This translates into CASSTPGAGGLNNEQFF.

The chain is built from TRBV30 and TRBJ2-7; 7 nucleotides match TRBD2. V shed 4 bases, J shed 1 base, and the junction held 4 bases outside the gene matches. CDR3 size: 13 residues. Germline V CDR1 and CDR2: GTSNPN, SVGIG (reference sequence). CDR3 in DNA: TGTGCCTGGAAAGAAGCGGGGTCCTACGAGCAGTACTTC. Translated, it gives CAWKEAGSYEQYF.